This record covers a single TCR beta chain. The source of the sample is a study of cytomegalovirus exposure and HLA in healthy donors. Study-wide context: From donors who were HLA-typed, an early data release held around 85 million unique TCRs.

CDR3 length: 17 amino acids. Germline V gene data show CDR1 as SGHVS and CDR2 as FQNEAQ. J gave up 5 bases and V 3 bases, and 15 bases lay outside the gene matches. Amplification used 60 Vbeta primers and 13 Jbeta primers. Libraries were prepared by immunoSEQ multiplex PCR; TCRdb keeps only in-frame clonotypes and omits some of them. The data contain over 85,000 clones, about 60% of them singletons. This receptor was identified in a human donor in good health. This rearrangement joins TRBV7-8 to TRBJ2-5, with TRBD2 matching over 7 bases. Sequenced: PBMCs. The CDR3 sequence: CASSLGGLAGARETQYF. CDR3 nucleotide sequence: TGTGCCAGCAGCTTGGGGGGGTTAGCGGGCGCCAGGGAGACCCAGTACTTC.